This TCR beta chain was documented in a study of blood T cell repertoires in COVID-19. How the authors handled the data: Estimates of nucleated cell counts were drawn from the amplification of reference gene primers. The data were produced by immunoSEQ multiplex PCR, yet TCRdb's version contains in-frame clones alone and is incomplete. That table supplies the V and J calls and clone size; D and trimming were determined from the DNA. The sample includes around 300,000 clones, around 90% of them seen just once. Germline V gene data show CDR1 as SGHAT and CDR2 as FQNNGV. The CDR3 sequence is 15 residues long. The junction had 6 bases not matched to a gene; V was cut back by 3 bases and J by 6 bases.

The sequence was collected from a woman aged 40 to 49 with COVID-19, enrolled during active disease. The sample was peripheral blood. The V call is TRBV11-2, the J call TRBJ1-4, with 8 positions matching TRBD1. This CDR3 reads CASSFWGQDDEKLFF. The CDR3 DNA reads TGTGCCAGCAGCTTTTGGGGACAGGATGATGAAAAACTGTTTTTT.